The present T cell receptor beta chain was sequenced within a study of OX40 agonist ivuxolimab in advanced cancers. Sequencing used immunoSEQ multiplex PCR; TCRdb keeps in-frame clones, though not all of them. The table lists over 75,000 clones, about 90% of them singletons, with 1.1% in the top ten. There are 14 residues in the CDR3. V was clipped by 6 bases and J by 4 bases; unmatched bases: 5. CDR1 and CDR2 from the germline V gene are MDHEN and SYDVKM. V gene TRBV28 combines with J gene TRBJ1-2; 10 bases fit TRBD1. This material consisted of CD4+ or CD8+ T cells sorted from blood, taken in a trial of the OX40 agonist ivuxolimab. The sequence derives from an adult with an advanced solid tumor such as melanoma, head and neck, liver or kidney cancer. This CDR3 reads CASSLGDRGYGYTF. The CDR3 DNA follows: TGTGCCAGCAGCCTCGGGGACAGGGGCTATGGCTACACCTTC.